These 6 T cell receptor beta chains were sequenced from one sample in a study of siplizumab effects on memory and regulatory T cells. TCRdb's table, derived via immunoSEQ multiplex PCR, lists solely in-frame clones and lacks some. The top ten hold roughly 17% of the sample, which has approximately 48,000 clones, about 94% seen once. Sequenced sample: CD8+ T cells sorted from blood. The receptors derive from a human donor in good health.

The rearrangement uses TRBV6-1 and TRBJ2-7; 8 bases align to TRBD1. The V segment lost 6 bases and the J segment 3 bases; nucleotides outside the gene matches: 10. The CDR3 has 15 residues. The germline CDR1 and CDR2 sequences are MNHNS and SASEGT. As DNA, the CDR3 is TGTGCCAGCAGGGCCCGGACAGGGATCCTCTACGAGCAGTACTTC. Encoded protein: CASRARTGILYEQYF.

The CDR3 DNA reads as TGTGCCAGCAGCTTATGTGGGGGGCAGGGCACTGAAGCTTTCTTT. It translates to CASSLCGGQGTEAFF. This sequence joins TRBV7-9 and TRBJ1-1; TRBD1 might be the D (6 bases). V was trimmed by 2 bases and J by 4 bases, leaving 14 bases between them. CDR3 size: 15 residues. Per the germline V gene, CDR1 is SEHNR and CDR2 is FQNEAQ (reference sequence). The whole variable domain, filled in from reference TRBV7-9 and TRBJ1-1, reads DTGVSQNPRHKITKRGQNVTFRCDPISEHNRLYWYRQTLGQGPEFLTYFQNEAQLEKSRLLSDRFSAERPKGSFSTLEIQRTEQGDSAMYLCASSLCGGQGTEAFFGQGTRLTVV.

DNA for the CDR3: TGCGCCACCACCCAGGTCCCTGTCGCCTACGAGCAGTACTTC. This codes for CATTQVPVAYEQYF. The chain uses TRBV10-2 and TRBJ2-7; D unresolved. Looked up from germline, CDR1 is WSHSY and CDR2 is SAAADI. The CDR3 consists of 14 residues. V lost 10 bases and J 2 bases, leaving 18 bases between the germline ends.

J is TRBJ2-1 and V is TRBV29-1; 9 positions match TRBD2. V lost 1 base and J lost 2; bases outside the gene matches: 3. The CDR3 is 15 residues long. Germline-derived CDR1 and CDR2 are SQVTM and ANQGSEA. Here the CDR3 DNA reads TGCAGCGTTGAAGCCTTAGCGGGGGCCTACAATGAGCAGTTCTTC. It yields the protein CSVEALAGAYNEQFF.

The genes are TRBV6-1 and TRBJ2-7, with 8 bases fitting TRBD1. This CDR3 contains 14 residues. V lost 7 bases to trimming and J lost 3 bases; unmatched junction nucleotides: 8. Germline loops: CDR1 MNHNS, CDR2 SASEGT. In DNA, the CDR3 is TGTGCCAGCAAGGAGGACAGGGACTTCTACGAGCAGTACTTC. This sequence encodes CASKEDRDFYEQYF.

The rearrangement links TRBV19 to TRBJ1-5; D is undetermined. V lost 3 bases, J lost 2 bases, and 14 bases lay in between. In germline, CDR1 is LNHDA, CDR2 SQIVND (reference sequence). The CDR3 consists of 16 residues. In DNA, the CDR3 is TGTGCCAGTAGTATGGGGTCCCCCGTAGGCAATCAGCCCCAGCATTTT. It yields the protein CASSMGSPVGNQPQHF.